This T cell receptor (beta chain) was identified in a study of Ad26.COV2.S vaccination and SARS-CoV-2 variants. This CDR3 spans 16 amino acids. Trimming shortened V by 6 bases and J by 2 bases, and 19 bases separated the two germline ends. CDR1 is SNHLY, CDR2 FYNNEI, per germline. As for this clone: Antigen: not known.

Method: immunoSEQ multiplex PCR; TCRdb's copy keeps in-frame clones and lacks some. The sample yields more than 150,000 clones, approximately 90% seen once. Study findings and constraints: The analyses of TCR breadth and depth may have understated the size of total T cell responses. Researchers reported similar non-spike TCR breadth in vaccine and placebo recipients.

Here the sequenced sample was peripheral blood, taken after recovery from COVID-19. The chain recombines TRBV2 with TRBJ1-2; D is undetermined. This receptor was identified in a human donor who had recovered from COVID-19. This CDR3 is CASSSGRSMGNYGYTF. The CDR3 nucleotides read TGTGCCAGCAGCTCCGGACGCTCTATGGGAAACTATGGCTACACCTTC.